The sequence of this T cell receptor beta chain was determined in a study of regulatory T cells in long-lasting Graves disease. Turning to the study itself: The criterion for persistent Graves' disease was over 5 years of antithyroid drugs with positive TSH receptor antibodies. General observations from the study: Persistent disease preferred TRBV28, TRBJ1-2 and TRBJ2-5; new disease, TRBV20-1 and TRBJ2-1. Patients with persistent Graves' had lower TCR diversity than newly diagnosed patients. Small sample size may have lowered accuracy.

Arm-PCR of CDR3 regions and iRepertoire HTBI primers were the basis on which TCR beta libraries were built. Via MiXCR, TCRdb re-called the multiplex PCR reads, giving one row per CDR3 protein. Of about 340,000 distinct CDR3 sequences listed, around 19% were seen once; the top ten hold less than 30%. Time point in this sample: persistent/refractory GD, antithyroid drugs over 5 years with positive TRAb. After RNA was extracted from PBMCs, the TCR library was made from it. Ten or more counts support this clonotype. Its antigen is unknown. The CDR3 length is 16 residues. Germline V lookup: CDR1 SGHTA, CDR2 FQGTGA. Trimming left V 2 bases short and J 1 base short, with 14 bases between.

This chain joins TRBV7-3 and TRBJ2-5; D call uncertain. This clonotype was obtained from a female donor with Graves disease. The material was peripheral blood mononuclear cells (PBMCs), obtained when the disease was refractory, from a patient treated with antithyroid drugs. The CDR3 bases are TGTGCCAGCAGCTTAGACGTACCCACCTCCCAAGAGACCCAGTACTTC. Translated: CASSLDVPTSQETQYF.